This T cell receptor (beta chain) was observed in a study of shared clonotypes between healthy human individuals. The CDR3 spans 15 residues. Germline V CDR1 and CDR2: SGHAT, FQNNGV. J was trimmed by 7 bases and V by 1 base; bases with no gene match: 8. Positive CCR7 selection of CD45RO-negative cells yielded the naive CD8 cells, and terminally differentiated effector memory CD45RA+ cells were excluded. TCRdb's table, derived via immunoSEQ multiplex PCR, lists solely in-frame clones and lacks some. Of hundreds of thousands of clones in the sample, around 93% were seen once. What was sequenced was naive CD8+ T cells sorted from blood. The receptor was isolated from a man aged 25-45 years in good health. The V gene is TRBV11-2, the J gene TRBJ2-7, with TRBD2 matching 9 bases. The DNA of the CDR3 is TGTGCCAGCAGCTTAGCGAGTTCGGCGGGAGGGGAGCAGTACTTC. Translating it yields CASSLASSAGGEQYF.